This entry lists 14 T cell receptor beta chains sequenced from one sample in a study of blood T cell repertoires in COVID-19. The repertoire was sequenced with immunoSEQ multiplex PCR; TCRdb's copy has only in-frame clones and lacks some. The sample holds nearly 200,000 clones, around four fifths seen once. Sequencing input: peripheral blood. These receptor sequences come from a man between 60 and 75 years old with COVID-19, enrolled during active disease.

V usage is TRBV10-3 and J usage is TRBJ1-4, with 8 bases lining up with TRBD1. Germline V gene sequence: CDR1 ENHRY, CDR2 SYGVKD. This CDR3 has 17 residues. Unmatched junction bases numbered 11, after V lost 0 bases and J lost 8 bases. The CDR3 is CAISESKRTGQGEKLFF. CDR3 nucleotide sequence: TGTGCCATCAGTGAGTCGAAGAGGACAGGGCAAGGAGAAAAACTGTTTTTT.

J is TRBJ2-7 and V is TRBV18, with TRBD2 identical over 7 bases. Germline CDR1 KGHSH, CDR2 LQKENI. The V and J ends lost 4 bases and 6 bases, in that order; junction bases with no gene match: 12. The CDR3 has 15 residues. The CDR3 sequence: CASSREGNSWSEQYF. The CDR3 DNA reads TGTGCCAGCTCACGGGAGGGGAATTCGTGGAGCGAGCAGTACTTC.

The CDR3 bases are TGTGCCTGGAATAGGGGTAGGGGCTACACCTTC. Its protein is CAWNRGRGYTF. V gene TRBV30 combines with J gene TRBJ1-2; D is possibly TRBD1 (5 bases). Germline V lookup: CDR1 GTSNPN, CDR2 SVGIG (reference sequence). The CDR3 covers 11 residues. V lost 4 bases to trimming and J lost 8 bases, with 11 bases between them.

The chain employs TRBV6-5 and TRBJ2-7; 14 bases align to TRBD2. CDR3 size: 16 residues. The ends lost 2 bases at V and 11 bases at J; junction bases unmatched: 11. The germline V gene encodes CDR1 MNHEY and CDR2 SVGAGI. The chain's CDR3 is CASSYAPGLAGEMKYF. The DNA of the CDR3 is TGTGCCAGCAGTTACGCCCCGGGACTAGCGGGAGAAATGAAGTACTTC.

The chain joins TRBV7-8 to TRBJ2-7; tentatively, D is TRBD2 (6 bases). V was cut by 2 bases and J by 1 base, with 9 bases left in between. The CDR3 is 14 amino acids. The germline CDR1 and CDR2 sequences are SGHVS and FQNEAQ. DNA for the CDR3: TGTGCCAGCAGCTTAAGGGACTTATCCTACGAGCAGTACTTC. It encodes CASSLRDLSYEQYF.

CDR3 nucleotides: TGTGCCAGCAGACAGGGGGGAGGGACCCAGCCCCAGCATTTT. Its translation is CASRQGGGTQPQHF. This chain connects TRBV2 to TRBJ1-5, with 8 bases matching TRBD1. The germline gives CDR1 SNHLY, CDR2 FYNNEI. V shed 6 bases, J shed 7 bases, and the junction held 8 bases outside the gene matches. The length of the CDR3 is 14 residues.

This rearrangement joins TRBV6-5 to TRBJ1-1; no clear D. Deletions cut 0 bases from V and 1 base from J, with 6 bases between. This CDR3 region has 14 residues. The germline CDR1 and CDR2 sequences are MNHEY and SVGAGI. The CDR3 DNA follows: TGTGCCAGCAGTTACTCGAGCCAGAACACTGAAGCTTTCTTT. It is translated as CASSYSSQNTEAFF.

Written as DNA, the CDR3 is TGTGCCAGCAGCGGGTCCGGGACAGGGGGAAAGAACACTGAAGCTTTCTTT. It codes for CASSGSGTGGKNTEAFF. This chain joins TRBV13 and TRBJ1-1, with 11 nucleotides matching TRBD1. Losses at the gene ends were 5 bases for V and 1 base for J; bases not matched to a gene: 9. Germline CDR1 PRHDT, CDR2 FYEKMQ (reference sequence). The CDR3 covers 17 residues.

The rearrangement joins TRBV14 to TRBJ1-2, with D possibly TRBD1 on 6 matching bases. Germline loops: CDR1 SGHDN, CDR2 FVKESK. V dropped 1 base and J dropped 8 bases, with 20 bases sitting between them. There are 16 residues in the CDR3. CDR3 nucleotides: TGTGCCAGCAGCCAAGCCCTGACAGGCGGCATAATGGGCTACACCTTC. This encodes CASSQALTGGIMGYTF.

The rearrangement uses TRBV5-1 and TRBJ2-7; 9 bases align to TRBD1. Germline V gene sequence: CDR1 SGHRS, CDR2 YFSETQ. This CDR3 contains 15 residues. V trimming: 4 bases; J trimming: 3 bases; junction bases outside the gene matches: 8. CDR3: CASSPTGTGNYEQYF. DNA of the CDR3: TGCGCCAGCAGCCCGACCGGGACAGGGAACTACGAGCAGTACTTC.

The count of this clone is one. This chain uses TRBV10-3 with TRBJ1-2; D may be TRBD1 (5 bases). Trimming pared 0 bases from V and 4 bases from J, leaving 12 bases between. This CDR3 contains 15 residues. The germline V gene encodes CDR1 ENHRY and CDR2 SYGVKD. CDR3 amino acids: CAISESRFGGYGYTF. The DNA for the CDR3 is TGTGCCATCAGTGAGTCTAGGTTCGGGGGCTATGGCTACACCTTC.

This chain connects TRBV7-2 to TRBJ2-3; TRBD1 agrees at 8 bases. Germline V gives CDR1 SGHTA, CDR2 FQGNSA. The CDR3 sequence is 15 residues long. V was clipped by 3 bases and J by 3 bases; unmatched bases: 5. The CDR3 spells CASSFRGRTTDTQYF. CDR3 nucleotide sequence: TGTGCCAGCAGCTTCAGGGGGCGGACGACAGATACGCAGTATTTT. The full variable domain, its missing parts supplied by reference TRBV7-2 and TRBJ2-3, is GAGVSQSPSNKVTEKGKDVELRCDPISGHTALYWYRQSLGQGLEFLIYFQGNSAPDKSGLPSDRFSAERTGGSVSTLTIQRTQQEDSAVYLCASSFRGRTTDTQYFGPGTRLTVL.

Note on this clone: The junction does not match germline at one end; this may be a read error. The chain has TRBV5-1 and TRBJ1-6; a possible D gene is TRBD1 (5 bases). The CDR3 extends over 16 amino acids. Germline V CDR1 and CDR2: SGHRS, YFSETQ. CDR3 sequence reads: CARSRGGSEGNSPLHF. As DNA, the CDR3 is TGCGCCCGCAGCCGGGGGGGGTCCGAGGGCAATTCACCCCTCCACTTT.

This clone was counted between two and nine times. The chain carries TRBV9 and TRBJ1-3; 8 bases fit TRBD1. The germline CDR1 and CDR2 sequences are SGDLS and YYNGEE. The junction had 9 bases not matched to a gene; V was cut back by 0 bases and J by 4 bases. The CDR3 runs 17 residues. The CDR3 sequence: CASSVEPHGQGGNTIYF. Written as DNA, the CDR3 is TGTGCCAGCAGCGTAGAACCCCACGGACAGGGAGGAAACACCATATATTTT.